Below are 24 T cell receptor beta chains sequenced from a single sample in a study of OX40 agonist ivuxolimab in advanced cancers. Libraries were prepared by immunoSEQ multiplex PCR; TCRdb keeps only in-frame clonotypes and omits some of them. The table lists approximately 18,000 clones, roughly nine tenths of them singletons, with 15% to 20% in the top ten. This specimen consisted of CD4+ or CD8+ T cells sorted from blood, obtained in a trial of the OX40 agonist ivuxolimab. Receptor source: an adult with an advanced solid tumor such as melanoma, head and neck, liver or kidney cancer.

The V gene is TRBV2, the J gene TRBJ1-2; D may be TRBD1 (6 bases). CDR3 length: 13 residues. The germline CDR1 and CDR2 sequences are SNHLY and FYNNEI. Trimming removed 3 bases from V and 7 bases from J, with 12 bases in between. The CDR3 DNA follows: TGTGCCAGCAGTGACGCGGGGGCGGGTGGCTACACCTTC. Translation gives CASSDAGAGGYTF.

V gene TRBV5-1 combines with J gene TRBJ1-4; 9 bases agree with TRBD1. V lost 0 bases, J lost 4 bases, and 4 bases stayed unmatched. The CDR3 covers 16 residues. The germline V gene has CDR1 SGHRS and CDR2 YFSETQ. CDR3 nucleotides: TGCGCCAGCAGCTTGGAGCCGACAGGGGGTAATGAAAAACTGTTTTTT. Amino acids: CASSLEPTGGNEKLFF.

The J gene is TRBJ2-2, the V gene TRBV5-8; possible D gene TRBD1, 5 bases. V was trimmed by 4 bases and J by 7 bases, leaving 11 bases between them. The CDR3 contains 13 residues. Germline-derived CDR1 and CDR2 are SGHTS and YDEGEE. The CDR3 DNA follows: TGTGCCAGCAGCCCAGGGCCCCACGGGGAGCTGTTTTTT. The encoded protein is CASSPGPHGELFF.

This clone came up a few times. The chain carries TRBV6-6 and TRBJ1-1, with D possibly matching TRBD1 (5 bases). Germline values: CDR1 MNHNY, CDR2 SVGAGI (reference sequence). There are 14 residues in the CDR3. With 6 bases removed from V and 1 base from J, the gap between germline ends came to 12 bases. The CDR3 is CASRPGLSNTEAFF. In DNA, the CDR3 is TGTGCCAGCAGGCCGGGACTCTCGAACACTGAAGCTTTCTTT.

The V gene is TRBV5-1, the J gene TRBJ2-5; weak D call: TRBD1 (5 bases). The CDR3 totals 15 residues. Trimming cost V 0 bases and J 0 bases, with 9 bases left between them. The germline V gene has CDR1 SGHRS and CDR2 YFSETQ. CDR3 loop: CASSLGGQYQETQYF. CDR3 in DNA: TGCGCCAGCAGCTTGGGGGGCCAATACCAAGAGACCCAGTACTTC.

CDR3: CASSIVNRGDYEQYF. DNA of the CDR3: TGTGCCAGTAGTATAGTTAACAGGGGAGACTACGAGCAGTACTTC. The chain is built from TRBV19 and TRBJ2-7; 7 nucleotides match TRBD1. CDR3 length: 15 amino acids. V dropped 1 base and J dropped 3; count of bases not matched to a gene: 6. Per the germline V gene, CDR1 is LNHDA and CDR2 is SQIVND (reference sequence). Full variable domain (rest looked up from reference TRBV19 and TRBJ2-7): DGGITQSPKYLFRKEGQNVTLSCEQNLNHDAMYWYRQDPGQGLRLIYYSQIVNDFQKGDIAEGYSVSREKKESFPLTVTSAQKNPTAFYLCASSIVNRGDYEQYFGPGTRLTVT.

The chain is built from TRBV28 and TRBJ1-3; maybe TRBD1 (6 bases). The germline V gene encodes CDR1 MDHEN and CDR2 SYDVKM. V lost 6 bases to trimming and J lost 1 base, with 13 bases between them. There are 15 residues in the CDR3. CDR3 amino acids: CASRPQGYSGNTIYF. DNA for the CDR3: TGTGCCAGCAGACCTCAGGGGTATTCTGGAAACACCATATATTTT.

This clone was found once. The chain recombines TRBV18 with TRBJ1-2; D is perhaps TRBD1 (5 bases). Germline assignment: CDR1 KGHSH and CDR2 LQKENI. The V and J ends lost 3 bases and 4 bases respectively, with 9 bases between them. The length of the CDR3 is 13 residues. DNA for the CDR3: TGTGCCAGCTCACCCGACAGCAGCTATGGCTACACCTTC. This gives the protein CASSPDSSYGYTF. The complete variable domain, with remaining parts taken from reference TRBV18 and TRBJ1-2, reads NAGVMQNPRHLVRRRGQEARLRCSPMKGHSHVYWYRQLPEEGLKFMVYLQKENIIDESGMPKERFSAEFPKEGPSILRIQQVVRGDSAAYFCASSPDSSYGYTFGSGTRLTVV.

J is TRBJ2-5 and V is TRBV23-1, with 8 bases aligning to TRBD1. TRBV23-1 is an ORF, and what it does is uncertain. V lost 5 bases to trimming and J lost 4 bases; unmatched junction nucleotides: 9. The CDR3 totals 15 residues. The CDR3 sequence: CASSSTRTGRETQYF. Written as DNA, the CDR3 is TGCGCCAGCAGTTCAACGAGGACAGGGCGAGAGACCCAGTACTTC.

The V and J genes are TRBV18 and TRBJ1-2; D perhaps matches TRBD1 (6 bases). CDR1 is KGHSH, CDR2 LQKENI, per germline. The CDR3 has 13 residues. With 5 bases removed from V and 4 bases from J, the gap between germline ends came to 11 bases. CDR3 loop: CASSRTETYGYTF. DNA of the CDR3: TGTGCCAGCTCAAGGACAGAAACCTATGGCTACACCTTC.

The V call is TRBV7-9, the J call TRBJ1-4; unclear D gene. CDR3 length: 15 residues. Germline V gives CDR1 SEHNR, CDR2 FQNEAQ (reference sequence). Trimming took 2 bases from V and 0 from J, leaving 7 bases between them. The chain's CDR3 is CASSLTGTTNEKLFF. In DNA, the CDR3 is TGTGCCAGCAGCTTAACCGGGACAACTAATGAAAAACTGTTTTTT. Based on the CDR3 plus reference TRBV7-9 and TRBJ1-4, the full variable domain is DTGVSQNPRHKITKRGQNVTFRCDPISEHNRLYWYRQTLGQGPEFLTYFQNEAQLEKSRLLSDRFSAERPKGSFSTLEIQRTEQGDSAMYLCASSLTGTTNEKLFFGSGTQLSVL.

The genes are TRBV5-1 and TRBJ2-7; 8 nucleotides line up with TRBD1. The length of the CDR3 is 14 residues. Germline V gene sequence: CDR1 SGHRS, CDR2 YFSETQ. The V gene end was trimmed by 4 bases and the J gene end by 3 bases; junction bases not matched to a gene: 6. This CDR3 is CASSQGTGIYEQYF. The CDR3 region has the DNA TGCGCCAGCAGCCAGGGGACAGGAATCTACGAGCAGTACTTC.

The chain combines TRBV27 with TRBJ2-1, with TRBD2 matching over 11 bases. CDR1 and CDR2 from the germline V gene are MNHEY and SMNVEV (reference sequence). V was pared by 10 bases and J by 16 bases, with 12 bases of the junction left unmatched. The CDR3 has 12 amino acids. The chain's CDR3 is CATLGSGRAKFF. CDR3 in DNA: TGTGCCACCCTCGGTAGCGGGAGGGCAAAATTCTTC.

CDR3 DNA sequence: TGTGCCAGCAGCCACCGGGACAGGGGGCGAGAGACCCAGTACTTC. It encodes CASSHRDRGRETQYF. The chain recombines TRBV6-4 with TRBJ2-5; 12 positions match TRBD1. In germline, CDR1 is MRHNA, CDR2 SNTAGT. Trimming cost V 6 bases and J 4 bases; bases outside gene matches: 6. The CDR3 spans 15 residues.

The CDR3 DNA reads TGTGCTAGTGGTTTGGTCAGGGCAGACTACAATGAGCAGTTCTTC. The encoded protein is CASGLVRADYNEQFF. The chain couples TRBV12-5 to TRBJ2-1; D may be TRBD1 (5 bases). Trimming removed 0 bases from V and 3 bases from J, with 9 bases in between. The CDR3 sequence is 15 residues long. Looked up from germline, CDR1 is LGHNT and CDR2 is FRNRAP. The full variable domain, in which reference TRBV12-5 and TRBJ2-1 provide the parts outside the CDR3, is DARVTQTPRHKVTEMGQEVTMRCQPILGHNTVFWYRQTMMQGLELLAYFRNRAPLDDSGMPKDRFSAEMPDATLATLKIQPSEPRDSAVYFCASGLVRADYNEQFFGPGTRLTVL.

This clone was counted only a few times. This sequence joins TRBV7-3 and TRBJ2-5; TRBD2 aligns across 7 bases. The CDR3 is 14 amino acids. Losses at the gene ends were 3 bases for V and 4 bases for J; bases not matched to a gene: 5. Germline loops: CDR1 SGHTA, CDR2 FQGTGA. The CDR3 coding sequence is TGTGCCAGCAGCTTTGGGGGGGTCGGAGAGACCCAGTACTTC. Translation: CASSFGGVGETQYF.

This sequence joins TRBV6-5 and TRBJ2-7, with D uncertain. The germline gives CDR1 MNHEY, CDR2 SVGAGI. The CDR3 length is 15 residues. Trimming removed 2 bases from V and 5 bases from J, with 16 bases in between. CDR3 bases: TGTGCCAGCAGTTACGGCGGCAGTAGTTTTAACGAGCAGTACTTC. Translation gives CASSYGGSSFNEQYF.

The chain recombines TRBV5-1 with TRBJ2-1, with D tentatively TRBD2 (6 bases). Germline lookup yields CDR1 SGHRS and CDR2 YFSETQ. Trimming removed 4 bases from V and 6 bases from J, with 11 bases in between. This CDR3 comprises 13 residues. The CDR3 region is CASSPGDTNEQFF. The CDR3, as DNA: TGCGCCAGCAGCCCGGGAGATACCAATGAGCAGTTCTTC.

The chain links TRBV2 to TRBJ1-1; possibly TRBD1 for D (5 bases). CDR1 SNHLY and CDR2 FYNNEI come from the germline V gene. The CDR3 is 15 residues long. The V gene lost 7 bases and the J gene lost 0 bases, with 15 bases spanning the gap. The CDR3 spells CASIGVLSMNTEAFF. In DNA, the CDR3 is TGTGCCAGCATAGGGGTTTTGAGTATGAACACTGAAGCTTTCTTT.

V gene TRBV9 combines with J gene TRBJ1-2; 9 positions match TRBD1. The V gene's germline CDR1 is SGDLS and CDR2 YYNGEE. V trimming: 6 bases; J trimming: 6 bases; junction bases outside the gene matches: 12. CDR3 length: 15 residues. This CDR3 reads CASTAGTGIGNGYTF. CDR3 sequence (DNA): TGTGCCAGCACAGCCGGGACAGGGATTGGGAATGGCTACACCTTC.

The chain links TRBV27 to TRBJ2-1, with D hard to call. Trimming removed 1 base from V and 6 bases from J, with 1 base in between. From germline, CDR1 is MNHEY and CDR2 SMNVEV (reference sequence). The CDR3 extends over 11 amino acids. CDR3 region: CASSLFNEQFF. The CDR3 DNA reads TGTGCCAGCAGTTTATTCAATGAGCAGTTCTTC.

The rearrangement uses TRBV30 and TRBJ2-5, with D possibly TRBD2 on 6 matching bases. The J call may not be correct, given that the DNA end is closer to TRBJ2-7. The CDR3 covers 13 residues. CDR1 is GTSNPN and CDR2 is SVGIG in the germline V gene (reference sequence). The CDR3 coding sequence is TGTGCCTGGAGTAAGGGACTGGCTCACGAGCAGTACTTC. Translated, it gives CAWSKGLAHEQYF.

This clone has more than one count but fewer than ten. The chain carries TRBV6-5 and TRBJ1-2, with 7 bases matching TRBD1. V dropped 4 bases and J dropped 2; count of bases not matched to a gene: 4. This CDR3 region has 14 residues. Germline V gene data show CDR1 as MNHEY and CDR2 as SVGAGI. The CDR3 DNA follows: TGTGCCAGCAGTTCCGGGACAGTCAACTATGGCTACACCTTC. This codes for CASSSGTVNYGYTF.

The rearrangement links TRBV27 to TRBJ2-5; D uncertain. From germline, CDR1 is MNHEY and CDR2 SMNVEV (reference sequence). The CDR3 extends over 13 amino acids. V was shortened by 6 bases and J by 5 bases, with 13 bases between the two germline ends. The chain's CDR3 is CASSQGRRETQYF. CDR3 in DNA: TGTGCCAGCAGCCAAGGACGTAGGGAGACCCAGTACTTC.